The following is a T cell receptor beta chain sequence with its context. The source of the sample is a study of T cell responses to AZD1222 COVID-19 vaccine. TCRdb keeps only in-frame clones here, not all; method: immunoSEQ multiplex PCR. The sample lists 45,000 to 55,000 clones, approximately 80% seen once, with approximately 20% in the top ten. The sequence derives from an adult in good health. The input for sequencing was peripheral blood, taken on day 0 of MenACWY control vaccination.

In nucleotides, the CDR3 is TGTGCCAGCAGTCCGGACTCCGGGACGGGAGAAGCTTTCTTT. Translated, it gives CASSPDSGTGEAFF. The chain uses TRBV6-5 and TRBJ1-1, with D perhaps TRBD1 (5 bases). The CDR3 has 14 amino acids. Per germline, CDR1 MNHEY and CDR2 SVGAGI. V lost 5 bases and J 8 bases, leaving 18 bases between the germline ends.